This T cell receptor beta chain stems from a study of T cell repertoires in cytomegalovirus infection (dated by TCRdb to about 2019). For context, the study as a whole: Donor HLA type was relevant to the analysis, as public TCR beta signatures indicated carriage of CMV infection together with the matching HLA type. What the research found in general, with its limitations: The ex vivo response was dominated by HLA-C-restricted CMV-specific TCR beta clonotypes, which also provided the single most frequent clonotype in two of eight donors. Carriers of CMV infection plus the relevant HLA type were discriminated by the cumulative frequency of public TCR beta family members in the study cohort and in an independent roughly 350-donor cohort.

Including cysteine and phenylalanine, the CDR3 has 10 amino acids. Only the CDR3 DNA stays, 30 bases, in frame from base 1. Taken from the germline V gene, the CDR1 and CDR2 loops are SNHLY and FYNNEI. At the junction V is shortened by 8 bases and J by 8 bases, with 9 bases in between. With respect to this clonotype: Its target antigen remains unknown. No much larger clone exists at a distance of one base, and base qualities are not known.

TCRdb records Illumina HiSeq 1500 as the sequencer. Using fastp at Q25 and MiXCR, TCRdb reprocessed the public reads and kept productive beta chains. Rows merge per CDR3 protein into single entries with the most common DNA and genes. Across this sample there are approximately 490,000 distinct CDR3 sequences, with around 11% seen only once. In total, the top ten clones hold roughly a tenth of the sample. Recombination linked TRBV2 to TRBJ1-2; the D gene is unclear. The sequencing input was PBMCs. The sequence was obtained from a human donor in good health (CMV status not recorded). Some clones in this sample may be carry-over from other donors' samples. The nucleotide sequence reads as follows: TGTGCCAGCCGTGCGGGAGGCTACACCTTC. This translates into CASRAGGYTF.